Following are 11 T cell receptor beta chains from one sample sequenced in a study of T cells in Graves' hyperthyroidism and ophthalmopathy (dated by TCRdb to about 2019). The method was multiplex PCR. TCRdb names Illumina HiSeq 2000 as the instrument used. TCR beta CDR3 regions were amplified from RNA transcripts. The TCR CDR3 was subjected to a first round of RT-PCR using the HTBI primer set and the Qiagen OneStep RT-PCR kit. TCRdb passed the public sequencing reads through fastp at Q25 and MiXCR, retaining productive beta sequences. CDR3 protein sequences are deduplicated, and each keeps its most common genes and DNA. The sample profile shows hundreds of thousands of distinct CDR3 sequences; less than 15% of them were found once. The ten largest account for 9.5% to 13% of the sample. Sample: blood. Receptors were obtained from a woman in her late teens or twenties with Graves' hyperthyroidism.

This clonotype was picked up a small number of times. The chain has TRBV6-5 and TRBJ2-1; D unclear. Germline assignment: CDR1 MNHEY and CDR2 SVGAGI. The CDR3 has 14 residues. V was clipped by 4 bases and J by 10 bases, with 17 bases between them. This CDR3 reads CASSLLEGRREQFF. The DNA for the CDR3 is TGTGCCAGCAGTTTATTGGAAGGTCGGCGAGAGCAGTTCTTC.

This clonotype was picked up a small number of times. The V and J genes are TRBV19 and TRBJ1-1, with unresolved D. CDR3 length: 13 amino acids. V was clipped by 6 bases and J by 2 bases, with 10 bases between them. Germline V gene sequence: CDR1 LNHDA, CDR2 SQIVND (reference sequence). CDR3: CASSHTENTEAFF. The CDR3, as DNA: TGTGCCAGTAGCCATACAGAAAACACTGAAGCTTTCTTT.

The sample holds many counts of this clonotype. CDR3 region: CAISEPGSSYNEQFF. In DNA, the CDR3 is TGTGCCATCAGTGAACCGGGGAGCTCCTACAATGAGCAGTTCTTC. The chain couples TRBV10-3 to TRBJ2-1; possible D gene TRBD2, 5 bases. V was trimmed by 3 bases and J by 0 bases, leaving 9 bases between them. The CDR3 length is 15 residues. Germline CDR1 and CDR2: ENHRY and SYGVKD.

The V and J genes are TRBV15 and TRBJ1-2, with no clear D. Trimming stripped 0 bases from V and 5 bases from J, with 13 bases between. The CDR3 is 15 residues long. The germline CDR1 and CDR2 sequences are LNHNV and YYDKDF (reference sequence). CDR3 sequence: CATSRDRSSAYGYTF. The CDR3 region has the DNA TGTGCCACCAGCAGAGATCGATCGTCAGCGTATGGCTACACCTTC.

This clonotype appeared many times. V and J are TRBV20-1 and TRBJ2-5; 14 bases are a match to TRBD2. Germline V CDR1 and CDR2: DFQATT, SNEGSKA (reference sequence). The CDR3 extends over 15 amino acids. Losses at the gene ends were 6 bases for V and 5 bases for J; bases not matched to a gene: 8. CDR3 in amino acids: CSATGLAGASETQYF. DNA of the CDR3: TGCAGTGCAACGGGACTAGCGGGAGCAAGTGAGACCCAGTACTTC.

The sample holds many counts of this clonotype. The V and J genes are TRBV7-9 and TRBJ2-7; possible D gene TRBD2, 5 bases. Trimming cost V 1 base and J 9 bases, with 16 bases left between them. CDR3 length: 14 residues. Germline V gene lookup returns CDR1 SEHNR and CDR2 FQNEAQ (reference sequence). The CDR3 loop is CASSLEASSESQYF. The CDR3, as DNA: TGTGCCAGCAGCTTAGAAGCTAGCTCCGAATCGCAGTACTTC.

This clonotype was detected ten times or more. Written as DNA, the CDR3 is TGCAGTGCTAGAGATGCCTCCTTAGCGGGTAGCTCCTACAATGAGCAGTTCTTC. Its translation is CSARDASLAGSSYNEQFF. This chain joins TRBV20-1 and TRBJ2-1; 7 bases map to TRBD2. This CDR3 is 18 amino acids long. Germline CDR1 reads DFQATT; CDR2 reads SNEGSKA (reference sequence). V gave up 0 bases and J gave up 0 bases; unmatched junction bases: 11.

The J gene is TRBJ2-1, the V gene TRBV5-4; TRBD2 agrees at 9 bases. V lost 10 bases to trimming and J lost 5 bases; unmatched junction nucleotides: 10. The V gene's germline CDR1 is SGHNT and CDR2 YYREEE (reference sequence). This CDR3 has 14 amino acids. CDR3 sequence: CAGGRLADDNEQFF. In DNA form, the CDR3 reads TGTGCCGGCGGCCGACTAGCGGATGACAATGAGCAGTTCTTC.

CDR3 region: CSVETRSREQFF. The CDR3 coding sequence is TGCAGTGTAGAGACTAGATCGAGGGAGCAGTTCTTC. The chain links TRBV20-1 to TRBJ2-1; perhaps TRBD2 as D (6 bases). Germline V gene sequence: CDR1 DFQATT, CDR2 SNEGSKA (reference sequence). Trimming removed 7 bases from V and 10 bases from J, with 17 bases in between. The CDR3 spans 12 residues.

This chain connects TRBV6-1 to TRBJ2-4, with D uncertain. V was clipped by 1 base and J by 8 bases, with 12 bases between them. The CDR3 is 14 amino acids. Germline V gene sequence: CDR1 MNHNS, CDR2 SASEGT. The CDR3 nucleotides read TGTGCCAGCAGTGAAGTTCCCCCCGGAGACATTCAGTACTTC. Translating gives CASSEVPPGDIQYF.

The V gene is TRBV7-2, the J gene TRBJ2-1; 7 bases map to TRBD2. Germline V lookup: CDR1 SGHTA, CDR2 FQGNSA. V shed 4 bases, J shed 3 bases, and the junction held 9 bases outside the gene matches. This CDR3 is 16 amino acids long. The CDR3 here is CASSSEAGVGYNEQFF. Here the CDR3 DNA reads TGTGCCAGCAGCTCCGAGGCGGGGGTTGGCTACAATGAGCAGTTCTTC. The full variable domain, its missing parts supplied by reference TRBV7-2 and TRBJ2-1, is GAGVSQSPSNKVTEKGKDVELRCDPISGHTALYWYRQSLGQGLEFLIYFQGNSAPDKSGLPSDRFSAERTGGSVSTLTIQRTQQEDSAVYLCASSSEAGVGYNEQFFGPGTRLTVL.